Included here is one T cell receptor beta chain sequence, with context. Expressed TCRB transcripts were sequenced, since all the RNA that had been isolated was reverse transcribed. The assay was immunoSEQ multiplex PCR, and TCRdb's table has in-frame clones only and misses some. The sample includes around 240,000 clones, roughly 70% of them seen just once. This sample is part of a study of beta chain features in type 1 diabetes. Germline V gene lookup returns CDR1 GTSNPN and CDR2 SVGIG (reference sequence). The V gene end was trimmed by 1 base and the J gene end by 6 bases; junction bases not matched to a gene: 11. The CDR3 extends over 15 amino acids.

The chain recombines TRBV30 with TRBJ1-2; the match to TRBD1 covers 7 bases. Sequencing input: naive CD4+ T cells from blood. The TCR comes from a man between 25 and 39 years old in good health. CDR3 in amino acids: CAWSEQATGLNGYTF. CDR3 coding DNA: TGTGCCTGGAGTGAACAAGCGACAGGGCTGAATGGCTACACCTTC.